Listed below are T cell receptor beta chains from one sample, sequenced in a study of shared clonotypes between healthy human individuals. Data came from immunoSEQ multiplex PCR; TCRdb stores just in-frame clones and leaves some out. Of some 650,000 clones listed, roughly 97% were seen once; the top ten hold about 0.06%. Sequenced: naive CD4+ T cells sorted from blood. The receptors originated from a woman in her 30s in good health. The CDR3 runs from the conserved cysteine through the conserved F or W. Each record gives: D gene, clone size, J gene, V gene, CDR3 protein, CDR3 DNA. A D gene is named only where the DNA matches it firmly. Rows may omit the clone size; those that give it use once, few, many or a size class.

>TRBD1|-|TRBJ1-1|TRBV29-1
CSGGTGNTEAFF
TGCAGCGGGGGGACAGGGAACACTGAAGCTTTCTTT
>TRBD1|once|TRBJ2-7|TRBV19
CASSPGQGFDEQYF
TGTGCCAGTAGTCCGGGACAGGGTTTCGACGAGCAGTACTTC
>TRBD1|-|TRBJ2-5|TRBV19
CASSGQGANQETQYF
TGTGCCAGTAGTGGACAGGGGGCGAACCAAGAGACCCAGTACTTC
>-|-|TRBJ1-4|TRBV2
CASSEDSPNEKLFF
TGTGCCAGCAGTGAAGACAGCCCTAATGAAAAACTGTTTTTT
>-|-|TRBJ2-1|TRBV7-2
CASSFAGINEQFF
TGTGCCAGCAGCTTTGCGGGTATCAATGAGCAGTTCTTC
>-|few|TRBJ2-7|TRBV2
CASSGDSRIYEQYF
TGTGCCAGCAGTGGCGATTCACGGATCTACGAGCAGTACTTC
>-|-|TRBJ1-3|TRBV11-2
CASSDQGNLGNTIYF
TGTGCCAGCAGCGACCAGGGGAATTTGGGAAACACCATATATTTT
>-|-|TRBJ1-3|TRBV7-8
CASSLTDSGNTIYF
TGTGCCAGCAGCTTAACGGACAGCGGAAACACCATATATTTT
>TRBD1|-|TRBJ1-1|TRBV5-1
CASSLGAAGGLAEAFF
TGCGCCAGCAGCTTGGGAGCCGCAGGGGGCTTGGCTGAAGCTTTCTTT
>-|-|TRBJ2-5|TRBV13
CASSPEVVQGPPPQETQYF
TGTGCCAGCAGCCCAGAGGTGGTTCAGGGACCCCCACCTCAAGAGACCCAGTACTTC
>-|once|TRBJ1-1|TRBV6-5
CASSSAGSNTEAFF
TGTGCCAGCAGTTCGGCAGGATCGAACACTGAAGCTTTCTTT
>-|-|TRBJ2-3|TRBV2
CASSDRLATRTDTQYF
TGTGCCAGCAGTGATAGGCTAGCGACCCGCACAGATACGCAGTATTTT
>-|-|TRBJ2-1|TRBV5-1
CASSSPPLGKDEQFF
TGCGCCAGCAGCTCCCCCCCCCTAGGTAAGGATGAGCAGTTCTTC
>-|-|TRBJ2-2|TRBV10-1
CASSETGRNGELFF
TGCGCCAGCAGTGAAACGGGGAGGAACGGGGAGCTGTTTTTT
>TRBD1|-|TRBJ2-7|TRBV7-2
CASSIIMPTGVPYEQYF
TGTGCCAGCAGCATAATAATGCCGACAGGGGTCCCCTACGAGCAGTACTTC
>-|few|TRBJ1-4|TRBV6-1
CPIVYEKLFF
TGTCCCATTGTTTATGAAAAACTGTTTTTT
>-|once|TRBJ1-2|TRBV18
CASSPGVYGYTF
TGTGCCAGCTCTCCCGGGGTATATGGCTACACCTTC
>TRBD1|-|TRBJ1-3|TRBV30
CACEKERIRTGSSGNTIYF
TGTGCCTGCGAAAAAGAAAGGATTCGGACAGGGAGCTCTGGAAACACCATATATTTT
>TRBD2|-|TRBJ2-1|TRBV6-5
CASSPPSGRSNEQFF
TGTGCCAGCAGCCCTCCTAGCGGGAGAAGCAATGAGCAGTTCTTC
>-|-|TRBJ2-2|TRBV5-1
CASSPDGGRITGELFF
TGCGCCAGCAGCCCGGACGGGGGGCGCATCACCGGGGAGCTGTTTTTT
>TRBD1|-|TRBJ2-3|TRBV5-1
CASSHGQGSRVGTDTQYF
TGCGCCAGCAGCCACGGACAGGGGAGTCGGGTTGGCACAGATACGCAGTATTTT
>-|-|TRBJ2-7|TRBV2
CASGGQSYEQYF
TGTGCCAGCGGAGGGCAGTCCTACGAGCAGTACTTC
>-|-|TRBJ1-1|TRBV6-5
CASSYGRAFMNTEAFF
TGTGCCAGCAGTTACGGGAGGGCCTTTATGAACACTGAAGCTTTCTTT
>-|-|TRBJ2-5|TRBV5-1
CASSPGTGRETQYF
TGCGCCAGCAGCCCCGGGACCGGCAGGGAGACCCAGTACTTC
>TRBD1|once|TRBJ2-5|TRBV5-4
CASSSRDRQETQYF
TGTGCCAGCAGCTCCCGGGACAGACAAGAGACCCAGTACTTC
>TRBD2|-|TRBJ2-1|TRBV10-1
CASSELAGSHEQFF
TGCGCCAGCAGTGAACTAGCGGGATCTCATGAGCAGTTCTTC
>-|-|TRBJ1-5|TRBV5-5
CASSLQGPGSNQPQHF
TGTGCCAGCAGCTTGCAAGGGCCTGGGAGCAATCAGCCCCAGCATTTT
>TRBD1|-|TRBJ2-7|TRBV6-1
CASSEVLAGTGAYEQYF
TGTGCCAGCAGTGAAGTGCTAGCAGGGACAGGGGCCTACGAGCAGTACTTC
>-|-|TRBJ2-1|TRBV18
CASSRTGSSYNEQFF
TGTGCCAGCTCACGGACGGGATCCTCCTACAATGAGCAGTTCTTC
>TRBD2|-|TRBJ2-7|TRBV2
CASSDSSGSYEQYF
TGTGCCAGCAGTGATTCTAGCGGATCCTACGAGCAGTACTTC
>-|-|TRBJ2-3|TRBV2
CASIVGGGSTDTQYF
TGTGCCAGCATCGTCGGGGGCGGCAGCACAGATACGCAGTATTTT
>-|-|TRBJ2-3|TRBV9
CASSVAWGSLGTDTQYF
TGTGCCAGCAGCGTAGCTTGGGGTTCCTTGGGCACAGATACGCAGTATTTT
>TRBD2|-|TRBJ2-7|TRBV28
CASIPHPGTSSSYEQYF
TGTGCCAGCATTCCCCACCCAGGGACTAGTAGCTCCTACGAGCAGTACTTC
>-|-|TRBJ2-7|TRBV28
CASFAHSFPGEQYF
TGTGCCAGCTTTGCTCATTCGTTTCCCGGCGAGCAGTACTTC
>TRBD2|-|TRBJ2-1|TRBV2
CASRASGGNEQFF
TGTGCCAGCAGGGCTAGCGGGGGCAATGAGCAGTTCTTC
>TRBD1|-|TRBJ1-1|TRBV19
CASKLQGPMNTEAFF
TGTGCCAGTAAACTACAGGGGCCGATGAACACTGAAGCTTTCTTT
>TRBD2|-|TRBJ2-7|TRBV28
CASSLPFGGSYEQYF
TGTGCCAGCAGTTTGCCCTTCGGGGGGTCCTACGAGCAGTACTTC
>-|-|TRBJ2-7|TRBV5-1
CASSLAGLVYEQYF
TGCGCCAGCAGCTTGGCCGGACTTGTCTACGAGCAGTACTTC
>-|-|TRBJ1-4|TRBV7-9
CASSSGDLGGGEKLFF
TGTGCCAGCAGCTCCGGGGACCTGGGCGGGGGTGAAAAACTGTTTTTT
>-|-|TRBJ1-4|TRBV30
CAWKASTNEKLFF
TGTGCCTGGAAGGCGTCAACTAATGAAAAACTGTTTTTT
>-|-|TRBJ2-5|TRBV10-3
CAISELDTGETQYF
TGTGCCATCAGTGAATTGGACACCGGAGAGACCCAGTACTTC
>-|-|TRBJ1-5|TRBV19
CASSPEDRQDQPQHF
TGTGCCAGTAGTCCGGAGGACAGACAAGATCAGCCCCAGCATTTT
>-|-|TRBJ2-7|TRBV11-2
CASSLDRLGGVTRNEQYF
TGTGCCAGCAGCTTAGACAGACTTGGGGGAGTCACAAGAAACGAGCAGTACTTC
>-|-|TRBJ2-7|TRBV30
CAWSSSPYEQYF
TGTGCCTGGAGTTCTAGCCCCTACGAGCAGTACTTC
>-|-|TRBJ2-3|TRBV7-9
CASSLGWGFSTDTQYF
TGTGCCAGCAGCTTAGGGTGGGGATTTAGCACAGATACGCAGTATTTT
>-|once|TRBJ2-4|TRBV10-2
CASSGGTKNIQYF
TGCGCCAGCAGTGGAGGGACCAAAAACATTCAGTACTTC
>-|once|TRBJ2-7|TRBV18
CASSPLGAPVPYEQYF
TGTGCCAGCTCGCCGTTAGGAGCCCCAGTCCCCTACGAGCAGTACTTC
>-|-|TRBJ1-3|TRBV5-4
CASSLGTRAEGTIYF
TGTGCCAGCAGCTTGGGCACACGCGCGGAGGGCACCATATATTTT
>-|-|TRBJ2-1|TRBV7-6
CASSSKHLWKIDNEQFF
TGTGCCAGCAGCTCGAAGCATTTATGGAAAATCGACAATGAGCAGTTCTTC
>-|once|TRBJ2-3|TRBV19
CASNTASTDTQYF
TGTGCCAGTAACACAGCTAGCACAGATACGCAGTATTTT